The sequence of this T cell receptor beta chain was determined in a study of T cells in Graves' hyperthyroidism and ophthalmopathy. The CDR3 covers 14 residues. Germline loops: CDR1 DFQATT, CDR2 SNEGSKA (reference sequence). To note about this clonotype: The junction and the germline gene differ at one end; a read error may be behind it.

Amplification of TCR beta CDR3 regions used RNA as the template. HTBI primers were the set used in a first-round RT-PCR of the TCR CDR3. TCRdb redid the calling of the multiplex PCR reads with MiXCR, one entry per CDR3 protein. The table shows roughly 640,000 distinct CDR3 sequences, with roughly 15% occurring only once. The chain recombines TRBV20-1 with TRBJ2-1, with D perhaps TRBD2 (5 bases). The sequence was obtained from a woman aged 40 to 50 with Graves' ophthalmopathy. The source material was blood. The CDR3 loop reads CNAKPGNSYNEQFF. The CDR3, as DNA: TGCAATGCTAAACCCGGGAATTCCTACAATGAGCAGTTCTTC.